These 3 T cell receptor beta chains were all obtained from the same sample, sequenced in a study of blood T cell repertoires in COVID-19. Method: immunoSEQ multiplex PCR; TCRdb's copy keeps in-frame clones and lacks some. The table records about 180,000 clones, more than 75% of them present only once. Sequenced input: PBMCs or T cells enriched from blood (not recorded which). The source of these receptors is a woman in her 50s who had recovered from COVID-19.

Remarks on this clone: A junction boundary mismatches the germline segment, possibly from a read error. This chain connects TRBV14 to TRBJ2-7; possible D gene TRBD1, 6 bases. This CDR3 is built from 11 residues. The germline gives CDR1 SGHDN, CDR2 FVKESK. The CDR3 loop is CARRQDYEQYF. CDR3 coding DNA: TGTGCCCGCAGACAGGACTACGAGCAGTACTTC.

This clone appeared a few times. CDR3 sequence: CATSDSSGGNSPLHF. CDR3 nucleotide sequence: TGTGCCACCAGTGATTCGTCAGGGGGTAATTCACCCCTCCACTTT. The chain recombines TRBV24-1 with TRBJ1-6; 7 bases are shared with TRBD1. In germline, CDR1 is KGHDR, CDR2 SFDVKD. The CDR3 loop spans 15 amino acids. V lost 2 bases and J lost 6; bases outside the gene matches: 3.

The chain couples TRBV14 to TRBJ2-3; 8 bases match TRBD2. V gave up 3 bases and J gave up 11 bases; unmatched junction bases: 13. The CDR3 has 15 amino acids. Germline CDR1 SGHDN, CDR2 FVKESK. In DNA form, the CDR3 reads TGTGCCAGCAGCCATCAGACGGCGGGGGGTATTAGGCAGTATTTT. This encodes CASSHQTAGGIRQYF.